The 5 T cell receptor beta chains below were found in one sample sequenced in a study of T cell clonality in common variable immunodeficiency. This table comes from immunoSEQ multiplex PCR, and its TCRdb copy is limited to in-frame clones, with some not included. The data show around 34,000 clones, none appearing only once, with approximately 3.2% held by the ten largest. The sample comprised peripheral blood mononuclear cells. These receptors were obtained from a person aged 18-70 years in good health.

This clone was recorded at least ten times. The read ends 3 residues shy of where the CDR3 ends; the end is completed using the germline J gene. The rearrangement joins TRBV10-3 to TRBJ1-2, with a weak D call TRBD1 (6 bases). The germline V gene has CDR1 ENHRY and CDR2 SYGVKD. The CDR3 runs to 12 residues. The germline V and J ends were trimmed by 9 bases and 4 bases, with 12 bases remaining between them. The CDR3 DNA, read in part, is TGTGCCATTCAAGGACAGACCTATGGC. This gives the protein CAIQGQTYG. The full CDR3 protein is CAIQGQTYGYTF.

There are many counts of this clone. The read terminates 3 residues ahead of where the CDR3 ends, so the germline J gene completes it. The rearrangement links TRBV2 to TRBJ1-5, with 7 bases fitting TRBD1. J gave up 5 bases and V 2 bases, and 3 bases lay outside the gene matches. The CDR3 is 14 amino acids. In germline, CDR1 is SNHLY, CDR2 FYNNEI. This chain's CDR3 is CASSEQGVYQPQHF. The DNA read from the CDR3 is TGTGCCAGCAGTGAACAGGGGGTTTATCAGCCC.

This clone was seen repeatedly, ten times or more. With the read ending 3 residues before the CDR3 end, the germline J gene is used to fill in that end. The chain carries TRBV18 and TRBJ2-3; TRBD2 agrees at 9 bases. The V segment lost 6 bases and the J segment 4 bases; nucleotides outside the gene matches: 8. This CDR3 has 15 amino acids. Germline V gives CDR1 KGHSH, CDR2 LQKENI. Incomplete CDR3 DNA: TGTGCCAGCTCCCAGGGACTAGCCCGGGCAGATACG. Amino acid sequence: CASSQGLARADT. The entire CDR3 is CASSQGLARADTQYF. The complete variable domain, with remaining parts taken from reference TRBV18 and TRBJ2-3, reads NAGVMQNPRHLVRRRGQEARLRCSPMKGHSHVYWYRQLPEEGLKFMVYLQKENIIDESGMPKERFSAEFPKEGPSILRIQQVVRGDSAAYFCASSQGLARADTQYFGPGTRLTVL.

This clone was found a few times. The read comes to an end 3 residues before the CDR3 does, leaving the germline J gene to fill in the end. The chain has TRBV7-7 and TRBJ2-5; 9 positions agree with TRBD1. The CDR3 length is 15 residues. CDR1 is SSHAT and CDR2 is FNYEAQ in the germline V gene (reference sequence). The V gene end was trimmed by 5 bases and the J gene end by 5 bases; junction bases not matched to a gene: 9. Partial CDR3 DNA: TGTGCCAGCAGCCGACGCGGACAGGGGACGGAGACC. This codes for CASSRRGQGTET. The whole CDR3 sequence reads CASSRRGQGTETQYF.

This clone has at least ten counts. The read falls 3 residues short of the CDR3 end, and the missing part is taken from the germline J gene. V gene TRBV5-6 combines with J gene TRBJ2-1; possibly TRBD2 for D (6 bases). Germline V gives CDR1 SGHDT, CDR2 YYEEEE. Between the trimmed V and J ends, which lost 0 bases and 7 bases, there was a span of 8 bases. The CDR3 extends over 13 amino acids. The sequenced part of the CDR3 DNA is TGTGCCAGCAGCTTGGGACTAGGGAATGAG. Protein product: CASSLGLGNE. The entire CDR3 protein reads CASSLGLGNEQFF.